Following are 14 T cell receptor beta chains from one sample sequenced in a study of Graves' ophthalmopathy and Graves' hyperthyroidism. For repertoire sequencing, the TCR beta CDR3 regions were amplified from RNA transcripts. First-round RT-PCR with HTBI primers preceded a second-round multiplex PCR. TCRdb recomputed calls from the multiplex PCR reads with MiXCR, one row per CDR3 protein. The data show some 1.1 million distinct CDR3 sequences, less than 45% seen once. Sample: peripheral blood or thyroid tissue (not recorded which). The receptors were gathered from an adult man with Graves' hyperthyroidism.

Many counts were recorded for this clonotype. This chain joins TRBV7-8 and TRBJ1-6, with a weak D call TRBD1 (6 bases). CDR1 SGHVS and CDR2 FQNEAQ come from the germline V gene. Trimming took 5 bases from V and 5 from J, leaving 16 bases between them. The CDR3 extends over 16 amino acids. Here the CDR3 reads CASSDFRGTDNSPLHF. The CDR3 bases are TGTGCCAGCAGCGACTTCAGGGGCACGGATAATTCACCCCTCCACTTT.

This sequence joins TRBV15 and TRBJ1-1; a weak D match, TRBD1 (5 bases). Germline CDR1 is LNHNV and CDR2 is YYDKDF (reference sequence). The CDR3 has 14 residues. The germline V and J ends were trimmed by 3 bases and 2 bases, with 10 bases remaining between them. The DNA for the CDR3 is TGTGCCACCAGCAGGGGGGGAGCAAACACTGAAGCTTTCTTT. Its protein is CATSRGGANTEAFF.

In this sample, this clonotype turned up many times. CDR3: CASSESRLGSQHF. The CDR3 nucleotides read TGTGCCAGCAGTGAATCTCGCCTGGGTTCCCAGCATTTT. The chain joins TRBV2 to TRBJ1-5, with D hard to call. Trimming pared 2 bases from V and 11 bases from J, leaving 13 bases between. The CDR3 contains 13 residues. Per germline, CDR1 SNHLY and CDR2 FYNNEI.

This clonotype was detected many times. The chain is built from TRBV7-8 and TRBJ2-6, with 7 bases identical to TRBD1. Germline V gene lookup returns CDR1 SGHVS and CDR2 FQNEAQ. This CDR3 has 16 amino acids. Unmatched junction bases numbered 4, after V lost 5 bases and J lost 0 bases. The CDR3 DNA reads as TGTGCCAGCAGCACAGGGACAGACTCTGGGGCCAACGTCCTGACTTTC. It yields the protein CASSTGTDSGANVLTF.

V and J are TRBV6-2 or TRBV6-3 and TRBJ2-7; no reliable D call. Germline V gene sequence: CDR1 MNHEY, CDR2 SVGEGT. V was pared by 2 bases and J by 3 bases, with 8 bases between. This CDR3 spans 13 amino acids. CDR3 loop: CASSYGYLYEQYF. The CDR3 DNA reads TGTGCCAGCAGTTACGGCTACCTCTACGAGCAGTACTTC.

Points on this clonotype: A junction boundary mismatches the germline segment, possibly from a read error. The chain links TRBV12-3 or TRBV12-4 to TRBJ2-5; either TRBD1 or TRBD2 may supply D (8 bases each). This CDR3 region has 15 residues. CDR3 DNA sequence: TGTGCCGGCAGGACAGGGACTAGGAGGCGAGAGACCCAGTACTTC. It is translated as CAGRTGTRRRETQYF.

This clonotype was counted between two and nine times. This CDR3 reads CASSPDRAGDEKLFF. CDR3 sequence (DNA): TGTGCCAGCAGCCCCGACAGGGCTGGGGATGAAAAACTGTTTTTT. The chain is built from TRBV5-6 and TRBJ1-4; 7 positions agree with TRBD1. Germline CDR1 and CDR2: SGHDT and YYEEEE. The ends lost 4 bases at V and 6 bases at J; junction bases unmatched: 9. CDR3 size: 15 residues. Based on the CDR3 plus reference TRBV5-6 and TRBJ1-4, the full variable domain is DAGVTQSPTHLIKTRGQQVTLRCSPKSGHDTVSWYQQALGQGPQFIFQYYEEEERQRGNFPDRFSGHQFPNYSSELNVNALLLGDSALYLCASSPDRAGDEKLFFGSGTQLSVL.

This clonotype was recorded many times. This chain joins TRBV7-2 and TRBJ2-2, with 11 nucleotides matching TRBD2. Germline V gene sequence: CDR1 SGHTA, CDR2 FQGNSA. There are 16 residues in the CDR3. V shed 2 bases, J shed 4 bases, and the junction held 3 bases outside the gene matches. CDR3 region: CASSLRLAGGTGELFF. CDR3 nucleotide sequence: TGTGCCAGCAGCTTAAGGCTAGCGGGGGGCACCGGGGAGCTGTTTTTT. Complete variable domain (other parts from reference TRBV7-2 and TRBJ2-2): GAGVSQSPSNKVTEKGKDVELRCDPISGHTALYWYRQSLGQGLEFLIYFQGNSAPDKSGLPSDRFSAERTGGSVSTLTIQRTQQEDSAVYLCASSLRLAGGTGELFFGEGSRLTVL.

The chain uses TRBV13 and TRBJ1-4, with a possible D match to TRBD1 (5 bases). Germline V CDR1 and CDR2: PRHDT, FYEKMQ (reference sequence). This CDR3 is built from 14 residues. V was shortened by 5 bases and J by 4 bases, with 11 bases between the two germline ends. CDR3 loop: CASSVNQGNEKLFF. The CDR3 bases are TGTGCCAGCAGCGTGAATCAGGGTAATGAAAAACTGTTTTTT. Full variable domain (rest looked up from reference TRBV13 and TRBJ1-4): AAGVIQSPRHLIKEKRETATLKCYPIPRHDTVYWYQQGPGQDPQFLISFYEKMQSDKGSIPDRFSAQQFSDYHSELNMSSLELGDSALYFCASSVNQGNEKLFFGSGTQLSVL.

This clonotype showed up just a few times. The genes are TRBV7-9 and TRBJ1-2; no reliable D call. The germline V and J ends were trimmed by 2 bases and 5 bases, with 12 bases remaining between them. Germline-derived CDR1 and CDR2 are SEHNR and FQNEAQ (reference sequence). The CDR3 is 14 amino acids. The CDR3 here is CASSLLAGKYGYTF. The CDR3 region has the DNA TGTGCCAGCAGCTTATTGGCCGGAAAATATGGCTACACCTTC. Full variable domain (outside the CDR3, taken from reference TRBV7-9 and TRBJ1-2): DTGVSQNPRHKITKRGQNVTFRCDPISEHNRLYWYRQTLGQGPEFLTYFQNEAQLEKSRLLSDRFSAERPKGSFSTLEIQRTEQGDSAMYLCASSLLAGKYGYTFGSGTRLTVV.

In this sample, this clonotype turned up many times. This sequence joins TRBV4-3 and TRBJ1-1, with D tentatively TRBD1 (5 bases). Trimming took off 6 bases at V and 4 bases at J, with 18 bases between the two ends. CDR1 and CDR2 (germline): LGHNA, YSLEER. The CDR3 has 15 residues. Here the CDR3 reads CASSGGRVVSTEAFF. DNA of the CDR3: TGCGCCAGCAGTGGTGGCAGGGTTGTGAGCACTGAAGCTTTCTTT.

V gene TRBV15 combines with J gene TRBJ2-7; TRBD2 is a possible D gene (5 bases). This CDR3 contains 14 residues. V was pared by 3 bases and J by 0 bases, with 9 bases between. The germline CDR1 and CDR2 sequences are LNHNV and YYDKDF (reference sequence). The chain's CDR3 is CATSRTGSSYEQYF. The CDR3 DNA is TGTGCCACCAGCAGGACGGGAAGCTCCTACGAGCAGTACTTC.

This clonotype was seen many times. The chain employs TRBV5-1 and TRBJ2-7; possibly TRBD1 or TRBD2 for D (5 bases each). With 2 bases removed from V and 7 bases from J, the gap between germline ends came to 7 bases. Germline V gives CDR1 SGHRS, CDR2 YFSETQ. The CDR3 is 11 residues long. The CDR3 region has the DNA TGCGCCAGCAGCTTATGGGGGGAGCAGTACTTC. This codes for CASSLWGEQYF. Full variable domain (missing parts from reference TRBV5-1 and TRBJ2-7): KAGVTQTPRYLIKTRGQQVTLSCSPISGHRSVSWYQQTPGQGLQFLFEYFSETQRNKGNFPGRFSGRQFSNSRSEMNVSTLELGDSALYLCASSLWGEQYFGPGTRLTVT.

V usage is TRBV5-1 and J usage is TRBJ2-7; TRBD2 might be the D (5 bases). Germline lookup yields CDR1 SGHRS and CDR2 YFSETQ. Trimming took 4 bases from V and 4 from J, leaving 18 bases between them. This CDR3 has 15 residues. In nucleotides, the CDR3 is TGCGCCAGCAGCAAGGAGGCCAGTCGAATGTACGAGCAGTACTTC. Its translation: CASSKEASRMYEQYF.